One and the same sample provided the 32 T cell receptor beta chains below, sequenced in a study of blood T cell repertoires in COVID-19. Repertoires were generated with immunoSEQ multiplex PCR, while TCRdb's copy carries only in-frame clones and drops some. The data show about 70,000 clones, roughly 80% seen once. The material sequenced was peripheral blood. The receptors originated from a human donor in a cohort sampled during active COVID-19.

V usage is TRBV6-6 and J usage is TRBJ2-7; no clear D. Per germline, CDR1 MNHNY and CDR2 SVGAGI (reference sequence). CDR3 size: 14 residues. V was cut by 4 bases and J by 4 bases, with 14 bases left in between. This CDR3 is CASSSHTNVYEQYF. The CDR3 nucleotides read TGTGCCAGCAGTTCCCACACGAACGTGTACGAGCAGTACTTC.

This clone has a single count. The V call is TRBV5-5, the J call TRBJ1-4; 8 bases line up with TRBD1. The CDR3 covers 16 residues. Trimming cost V 4 bases and J 3 bases; bases outside gene matches: 8. Germline V gene sequence: CDR1 SGHKS, CDR2 YYEKEE (reference sequence). This chain's CDR3 is CASSLRKDRANEKLFF. The DNA of the CDR3 is TGTGCCAGCAGCCTTCGAAAGGACAGGGCTAATGAAAAACTGTTTTTT.

This chain connects TRBV7-9 to TRBJ1-4, with a possible D match to TRBD1 (5 bases). Between the trimmed V and J ends, which lost 5 bases and 7 bases, there was a span of 14 bases. The CDR3 covers 14 residues. Germline CDR1 and CDR2: SEHNR and FQNEAQ (reference sequence). The CDR3 DNA sequence: TGTGCCAGCAGCCCCGCGGGGGGAAGTGAAAAACTGTTTTTT. This gives the protein CASSPAGGSEKLFF.

This clone appeared a single time. The J gene is TRBJ2-7, the V gene TRBV5-4; 8 bases fit TRBD1. Germline V gives CDR1 SGHNT, CDR2 YYREEE (reference sequence). CDR3 length: 16 residues. Trimming cost V 1 base and J 0 bases; bases outside gene matches: 6. CDR3 residues: CASSLYTGGYSYEQYF. As DNA, the CDR3 is TGTGCCAGCAGCTTGTACACAGGGGGTTACTCCTACGAGCAGTACTTC.

The chain combines TRBV5-1 with TRBJ1-1; D uncertain. The CDR3 consists of 14 residues. The ends were cut back, 5 bases at V and 2 bases at J, with 13 bases in the middle. Germline CDR1 is SGHRS and CDR2 is YFSETQ. The CDR3 loop reads CASSKGRVNTEAFF. CDR3 nucleotides: TGCGCCAGCAGTAAAGGGAGGGTTAACACTGAAGCTTTCTTT.

The chain has TRBV4-2 and TRBJ2-1; D might be TRBD2 (6 bases). The CDR3 is 15 residues long. The germline V gene has CDR1 LGHNA and CDR2 YNFKEQ. V dropped 0 bases and J dropped 16 bases, with 22 bases sitting between them. The CDR3 bases are TGTGCCAGCAGCCAAGATTCAAGGGAGACTAGACTCGTTTTCTTC. Protein: CASSQDSRETRLVFF.

The chain carries TRBV3-1 (or the pseudogene TRBV3-2) and TRBJ2-7; D is possibly TRBD2 (6 bases). The CDR3 consists of 14 residues. The V end was cut by 2 bases, the J end by 4 bases, with 12 bases between. Germline assignment: CDR1 LGHDT and CDR2 YNNKEL (reference sequence). DNA of the CDR3: TGTGCCAGCAGCCAAAACCGGGACTTTTACGAGCAGTACTTC. Translating it yields CASSQNRDFYEQYF.

V gene TRBV6-5 combines with J gene TRBJ1-2; unclear D gene. This CDR3 comprises 11 residues. Germline values: CDR1 MNHEY, CDR2 SVGAGI. V was pared by 7 bases and J by 12 bases, with 15 bases between. CDR3 region: CASKTKLVDTF. Written as DNA, the CDR3 is TGTGCCAGCAAAACTAAACTCGTGGACACCTTC.

The V and J genes are TRBV2 and TRBJ1-3; D is unresolved. Trimming pared 2 bases from V and 0 bases from J, leaving 8 bases between. CDR3 length: 15 amino acids. Germline V lookup: CDR1 SNHLY, CDR2 FYNNEI. The CDR3 region is CASSEQASSGNTIYF. CDR3 sequence (DNA): TGTGCCAGCAGTGAACAGGCCAGCTCTGGAAACACCATATATTTT. The full variable domain, its missing parts supplied by reference TRBV2 and TRBJ1-3, is EPEVTQTPSHQVTQMGQEVILRCVPISNHLYFYWYRQILGQKVEFLVSFYNNEISEKSEIFDDQFSVERPDGSNFTLKIRSTKLEDSAMYFCASSEQASSGNTIYFGEGSWLTVV.

J is TRBJ2-2 and V is TRBV7-2; tentatively, D is TRBD1 (5 bases). Germline CDR1 SGHTA, CDR2 FQGNSA. V lost 4 bases and J lost 6, with 9 bases in between. This CDR3 is built from 13 residues. CDR3 DNA: TGTGCCAGCAGCTCGCGACAGTCCGGGGAGCTGTTTTTT. Encoded protein: CASSSRQSGELFF.

This clone has a single count. This chain connects TRBV10-2 to TRBJ2-7, with 7 bases lining up with TRBD1. With V trimmed by 5 bases and J by 3 bases, 7 bases remained unmatched. CDR1 is WSHSY and CDR2 is SAAADI in the germline V gene. The CDR3 has 14 amino acids. This CDR3 is CASSKTGIGYEQYF. The CDR3 nucleotides are TGCGCCAGCAGTAAGACAGGGATAGGCTACGAGCAGTACTTC.

This clone was detected only once. The chain employs TRBV28 and TRBJ2-7, with D perhaps matching TRBD1 (6 bases). V was clipped by 7 bases and J by 5 bases, with 12 bases between them. Germline CDR1 is MDHEN and CDR2 is SYDVKM. CDR3 length: 12 amino acids. The CDR3 here is CASNRQEDEQYF. In DNA form, the CDR3 reads TGTGCCAGCAATAGACAGGAGGACGAGCAGTACTTC.

The CDR3 loop reads CASSFSATLNTEAFF. CDR3 DNA sequence: TGTGCCAGCAGCTTCTCGGCGACACTGAACACTGAAGCTTTCTTT. V and J are TRBV5-4 and TRBJ1-1; D call uncertain. Between the trimmed V and J ends, which lost 2 bases and 0 bases, there was a span of 11 bases. There are 15 residues in the CDR3. CDR1 is SGHNT and CDR2 is YYREEE in the germline V gene (reference sequence). Full variable domain (missing parts from reference TRBV5-4 and TRBJ1-1): ETGVTQSPTHLIKTRGQQVTLRCSSQSGHNTVSWYQQALGQGPQFIFQYYREEENGRGNFPPRFSGLQFPNYSSELNVNALELDDSALYLCASSFSATLNTEAFFGQGTRLTVV.

The V call is TRBV2, the J call TRBJ2-4; 7 bases map to TRBD2. CDR1 and CDR2 (germline): SNHLY, FYNNEI. Losses at the gene ends were 8 bases for V and 6 bases for J; bases not matched to a gene: 13. CDR3 length: 15 residues. CDR3 region: CASRDYGGGRNIQYF. CDR3 in DNA: TGTGCCAGCCGGGACTACGGCGGGGGAAGAAACATTCAGTACTTC.

This chain joins TRBV5-5 and TRBJ1-4; TRBD1 aligns across 10 bases. The ends lost 1 base at V and 5 bases at J; junction bases unmatched: 2. This CDR3 contains 15 residues. Germline V gene data show CDR1 as SGHKS and CDR2 as YYEKEE (reference sequence). The CDR3 reads CASSLLGQGNEKLFF. The CDR3 DNA follows: TGTGCCAGCAGCTTGTTGGGACAGGGGAATGAAAAACTGTTTTTT.

The chain links TRBV5-8 to TRBJ2-5; perhaps TRBD1 as D (6 bases). CDR3 length: 14 amino acids. V was clipped by 5 bases and J by 8 bases, with 19 bases between them. Germline loops: CDR1 SGHTS, CDR2 YDEGEE. The CDR3 nucleotides read TGTGCCAGCAGGGGGGACAATGTCAAGGGAACCCAGTACTTC. This gives the protein CASRGDNVKGTQYF.

V is TRBV7-9 and J is TRBJ1-4; TRBD1 aligns across 7 bases. The germline V gene encodes CDR1 SEHNR and CDR2 FQNEAQ (reference sequence). This CDR3 contains 15 residues. V gave up 5 bases and J gave up 4 bases; unmatched junction bases: 7. Here the CDR3 DNA reads TGTGCCAGCAGCACAAATCAGGGGGATAATGAAAAACTGTTTTTT. Protein: CASSTNQGDNEKLFF.

The rearrangement joins TRBV3-1 (or the pseudogene TRBV3-2) to TRBJ1-1, with D hard to call. Per the germline V gene, CDR1 is LGHDT and CDR2 is YNNKEL (reference sequence). Trimming took 2 bases from V and 5 from J, leaving 12 bases between them. This CDR3 contains 14 residues. CDR3 loop: CASSQLGRETEAFF. In nucleotides, the CDR3 is TGTGCCAGCAGCCAATTGGGGAGGGAAACTGAAGCTTTCTTT.

The V call is TRBV5-5, the J call TRBJ1-1; 9 nucleotides agree with TRBD1. Trimming took 4 bases from V and 1 from J; bases not matched to a gene: 5. This CDR3 spans 15 amino acids. CDR1 is SGHKS and CDR2 is YYEKEE in the germline V gene (reference sequence). CDR3: CASSPGQGWNTEAFF. In DNA, the CDR3 is TGTGCCAGCAGCCCAGGACAGGGGTGGAACACTGAAGCTTTCTTT.

The table lists this clone with a count of one. The rearrangement uses TRBV4-1 and TRBJ1-4; D perhaps matches TRBD1 (6 bases). Looked up from germline, CDR1 is MGHRA and CDR2 is YSYEKL. Trimming cost V 2 bases and J 6 bases, with 16 bases left between them. This CDR3 region has 16 residues. The CDR3: CASSQPPTYRDEKLFF. CDR3 bases: TGCGCCAGCAGCCAACCACCAACCTACAGGGATGAAAAACTGTTTTTT.

V usage is TRBV6-2 or TRBV6-3 and J usage is TRBJ1-4, with D tentatively TRBD1 (6 bases). The ends were cut back, 5 bases at V and 8 bases at J, with 18 bases in the middle. The CDR3 length is 15 residues. Looked up from germline, CDR1 is MNHEY and CDR2 is SVGEGT. The CDR3 DNA sequence: TGTGCCAGCAGTACTCCGGGCAGGGGAGACGAAAAACTGTTTTTT. This translates into CASSTPGRGDEKLFF.

This chain links TRBV18 with TRBJ2-1; TRBD2 matches 9 bases. With V trimmed by 8 bases and J by 1 base, 6 bases remained unmatched. CDR1 and CDR2 from the germline V gene are KGHSH and LQKENI. The CDR3 runs 15 residues. CDR3 sequence: CASKASGESYNEQFF. Here the CDR3 DNA reads TGTGCCAGCAAGGCTAGCGGGGAGTCCTACAATGAGCAGTTCTTC.

The chain links TRBV5-5 to TRBJ2-1; TRBD2 matches at 11 bases. Per germline, CDR1 SGHKS and CDR2 YYEKEE (reference sequence). This CDR3 has 16 amino acids. The V and J ends lost 4 bases and 1 base, in that order; junction bases with no gene match: 4. DNA for the CDR3: TGTGCCAGCAGCATAGCGGGGGGGCGTTCCTACAATGAGCAGTTCTTC. It specifies CASSIAGGRSYNEQFF.

A word on this clone: The sample holds other DNA sequences that translate to the same CDR3. V is TRBV6-5 and J is TRBJ1-6; D possibly corresponds to TRBD1 (5 bases). CDR1 is MNHEY, CDR2 SVGAGI, per germline. V shed 7 bases and J shed 7 bases, with 11 bases lying between them. This CDR3 has 13 amino acids. The CDR3 region has the DNA TGTGCCAGCACGTCAGGGTCGAATTCACCCCTCCACTTT. Its translation is CASTSGSNSPLHF.

V usage is TRBV30 and J usage is TRBJ2-1; D perhaps matches TRBD1 (6 bases). V was pared by 1 base and J by 7 bases, with 20 bases between. The CDR3 spans 16 residues. CDR1 GTSNPN and CDR2 SVGIG come from the germline V gene (reference sequence). The CDR3 sequence: CAWSGYRDTGRNEQFF. The CDR3 DNA reads TGTGCCTGGAGTGGATACCGGGACACCGGTCGGAATGAGCAGTTCTTC.

This chain joins TRBV2 and TRBJ2-2; 15 nucleotides agree with TRBD2. The CDR3 totals 16 residues. Trimming at V came to 8 bases and at J to 5 bases, leaving 6 bases not matched to a gene. The germline gives CDR1 SNHLY, CDR2 FYNNEI. The CDR3 loop is CASEGLAGGSTGELFF. The CDR3 coding sequence is TGTGCCAGCGAGGGACTAGCGGGGGGATCTACCGGGGAGCTGTTTTTT. The complete variable domain, with remaining parts taken from reference TRBV2 and TRBJ2-2, reads EPEVTQTPSHQVTQMGQEVILRCVPISNHLYFYWYRQILGQKVEFLVSFYNNEISEKSEIFDDQFSVERPDGSNFTLKIRSTKLEDSAMYFCASEGLAGGSTGELFFGEGSRLTVL.

V is TRBV25-1 and J is TRBJ1-1; TRBD1 is a possible D gene (6 bases). Trimming shortened V by 6 bases and J by 2 bases, and 10 bases separated the two germline ends. In germline, CDR1 is MGHDK, CDR2 SYGVNS. There are 13 residues in the CDR3. The CDR3 DNA follows: TGTGCCAGCAGGACAGGAGCTAACACTGAAGCTTTCTTT. It is translated as CASRTGANTEAFF.

The genes are TRBV5-4 and TRBJ1-1; D not certain. The CDR3 has 15 residues. Germline CDR1 SGHNT, CDR2 YYREEE (reference sequence). V was clipped by 4 bases and J by 3 bases, with 16 bases between them. The CDR3 nucleotides are TGTGCCAGCAGCCTACTGAGCCCAGGCCACACTGAAGCTTTCTTT. Residues: CASSLLSPGHTEAFF. Full variable domain (remainder filled in from reference TRBV5-4 and TRBJ1-1): ETGVTQSPTHLIKTRGQQVTLRCSSQSGHNTVSWYQQALGQGPQFIFQYYREEENGRGNFPPRFSGLQFPNYSSELNVNALELDDSALYLCASSLLSPGHTEAFFGQGTRLTVV.

The table lists this clone with a count of one. The chain carries TRBV2 and TRBJ2-3; D is unresolved. This CDR3 has 14 amino acids. Germline lookup yields CDR1 SNHLY and CDR2 FYNNEI. Trimming stripped 1 base from V and 2 bases from J, with 7 bases between. CDR3 DNA sequence: TGTGCCAGCAGTGAAGGACTTTCCACAGATACGCAGTATTTT. As protein: CASSEGLSTDTQYF.

The chain has TRBV6-5 and TRBJ2-3; perhaps TRBD1 as D (5 bases). From germline, CDR1 is MNHEY and CDR2 SVGAGI. The CDR3 sequence is 14 residues long. V was shortened by 8 bases and J by 1 base, with 13 bases between the two germline ends. CDR3: CASGRGGGTDTQYF. Here the CDR3 DNA reads TGTGCCAGCGGAAGGGGTGGGGGCACAGATACGCAGTATTTT.

This clone was observed a handful of times. This chain uses TRBV5-4 with TRBJ2-7; 7 positions agree with TRBD2. After removal of 3 bases from V and 7 bases from J, the junction contained 1 base not matched to a gene. Looked up from germline, CDR1 is SGHNT and CDR2 is YYREEE (reference sequence). This CDR3 has 11 residues. The CDR3 is CASSWGGEQYF. In DNA form, the CDR3 reads TGTGCCAGCAGCTGGGGGGGTGAGCAGTACTTC.

The CDR3 loop is CASSQDAGAGSTGELFF. Here the CDR3 DNA reads TGTGCCAGCAGCCAAGATGCTGGAGCGGGGTCCACCGGGGAGCTGTTTTTT. This chain joins TRBV3-1 (or the pseudogene TRBV3-2) and TRBJ2-2; TRBD2 aligns across 7 bases. This CDR3 region has 17 residues. Germline V gene sequence: CDR1 LGHDT, CDR2 YNNKEL (reference sequence). The V segment lost 0 bases and the J segment 4 bases; nucleotides outside the gene matches: 8.